This T cell receptor beta chain was obtained from a study of cytomegalovirus exposure and HLA in healthy donors. Between the trimmed V and J ends, which lost 3 bases and 5 bases, there was a span of 17 bases. This CDR3 is built from 15 residues. Germline loops: CDR1 SGHRS, CDR2 YFSETQ. Regarding donors, all were healthy bone marrow donors. Researchers ran the PCR with 60 Vbeta and 13 Jbeta primers. Using immunoSEQ multiplex PCR, the repertoire was profiled, and TCRdb retains in-frame clones only, with some absent. The sample shows approximately 210,000 clones, around nine tenths of them seen only once.

Source material: PBMCs. The chain uses TRBV5-1 and TRBJ2-5, with D possibly being TRBD2 (6 bases). The sequence came from a woman aged 18 to 35 in good health and CMV-seronegative. Written as DNA, the CDR3 is TGCGCCAGCAGCTGGGCGTCCGGGGGTTGGGAGACCCAGTACTTC. It translates to CASSWASGGWETQYF.